This TCR beta chain was identified during a study of cytomegalovirus exposure and HLA in healthy donors. Germline V gene lookup returns CDR1 LNHNV and CDR2 YYDKDF (reference sequence). V was clipped by 5 bases and J by 5 bases; unmatched bases: 6. CDR3 length: 15 residues. Assay used: immunoSEQ multiplex PCR; TCRdb lists only in-frame clones, some missing. The sample holds about 72,000 clones; 90% to 95% are singletons and the top ten take about 0.63%. V usage is TRBV15 and J usage is TRBJ2-1, with 10 bases matching TRBD1. The sequenced material came from PBMCs. The source of this sequence is a woman younger than 30 in good health and CMV-seronegative. The chain's CDR3 is CATSPDRGRNNEQFF. CDR3 bases: TGTGCCACCAGCCCCGACAGGGGGCGGAACAATGAGCAGTTCTTC.